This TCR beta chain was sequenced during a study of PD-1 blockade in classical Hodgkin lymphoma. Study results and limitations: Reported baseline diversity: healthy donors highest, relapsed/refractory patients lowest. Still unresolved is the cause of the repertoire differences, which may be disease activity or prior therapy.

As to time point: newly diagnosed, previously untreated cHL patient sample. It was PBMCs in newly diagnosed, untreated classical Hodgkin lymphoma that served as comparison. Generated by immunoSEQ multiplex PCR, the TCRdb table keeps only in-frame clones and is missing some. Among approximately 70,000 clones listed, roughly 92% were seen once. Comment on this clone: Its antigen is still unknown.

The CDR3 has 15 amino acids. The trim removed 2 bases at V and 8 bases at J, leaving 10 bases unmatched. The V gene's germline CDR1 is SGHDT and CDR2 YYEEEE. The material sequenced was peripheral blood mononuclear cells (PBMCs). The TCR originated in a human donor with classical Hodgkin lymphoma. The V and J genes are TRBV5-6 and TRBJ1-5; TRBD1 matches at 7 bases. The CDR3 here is CASSLGGELGKPQHF. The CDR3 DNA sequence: TGTGCCAGCAGCTTAGGGGGCGAACTAGGAAAGCCCCAGCATTTT. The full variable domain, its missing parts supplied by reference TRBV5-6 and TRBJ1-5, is DAGVTQSPTHLIKTRGQQVTLRCSPKSGHDTVSWYQQALGQGPQFIFQYYEEEERQRGNFPDRFSGHQFPNYSSELNVNALLLGDSALYLCASSLGGELGKPQHFGDGTRLSIL.